The 20 T cell receptor beta chains given below trace back to one sample, sequenced in a study of blood T cells in healthy people across ages. Combining a sample-barcoded 5' primer with a J-beta primer mix, a second PCR ran for roughly 7 to 11 cycles. TCRdb analysed the 5' RACE reads with MiXCR anew, one entry per CDR3 protein. This table has some 920,000 distinct CDR3 sequences, roughly 50% appearing once. The sample taken for sequencing was blood. Receptors were obtained from a woman aged 55-69 years in good health.

The chain links TRBV5-5 to TRBJ1-1; D is uncertain. Germline CDR1 SGHKS, CDR2 YYEKEE (reference sequence). The CDR3 loop spans 15 amino acids. The V and J ends lost 0 bases and 4 bases respectively, with 13 bases between them. In DNA, the CDR3 is TGTGCCAGCAGCTTGGACGGGAAATGGGCCACTGAAGCTTTCTTT. As protein: CASSLDGKWATEAFF.

The chain is built from TRBV7-9 and TRBJ2-6; tentatively, D is TRBD1 or TRBD2 (5 bases each). The V end lost 4 bases, the J end lost 3 bases, and 19 bases lay between the germline ends. This CDR3 spans 18 amino acids. Looked up from germline, CDR1 is SEHNR and CDR2 is FQNEAQ (reference sequence). CDR3: CASSYPGPTLGGANVLTF. In DNA, the CDR3 is TGTGCCAGCAGCTATCCGGGACCGACATTAGGTGGGGCCAACGTCCTGACTTTC. Drawing the rest from reference TRBV7-9 and TRBJ2-6, the complete variable domain is DTGVSQNPRHKITKRGQNVTFRCDPISEHNRLYWYRQTLGQGPEFLTYFQNEAQLEKSRLLSDRFSAERPKGSFSTLEIQRTEQGDSAMYLCASSYPGPTLGGANVLTFGAGSRLTVL.

This clonotype was counted a few times. V and J are TRBV3-1 and TRBJ2-1, with TRBD2 matching 9 bases. The DNA end is a closer match to TRBJ2-7, so the J assignment may be wrong. This CDR3 comprises 16 residues. CDR1 LGHDT and CDR2 YNNKEL come from the germline V gene (reference sequence). The CDR3 DNA reads TGTGCCAGCAGCCGTCTTAGCGGGAGCTCCTACAATGAGCAGTACTTC. This translates into CASSRLSGSSYNEQYF.

The V and J genes are TRBV12-3 or TRBV12-4 and TRBJ1-5; D is possibly TRBD1 (6 bases). V was cut by 6 bases and J by 5 bases, with 14 bases left in between. This CDR3 is 14 amino acids long. The DNA for the CDR3 is TGTGCCAGCAGCCGCCAGGGGACACATCAGCCCCAGCATTTT. This gives the protein CASSRQGTHQPQHF.

This clonotype was found a few times. The DNA for the CDR3 is TGCGCCAGCAGCCAAGAGAACGAGCAGTTCTTC. Encoded protein: CASSQENEQFF. The J gene is TRBJ2-1, the V gene TRBV4-1; D unresolved. The CDR3 sequence is 11 residues long. The germline V gene encodes CDR1 MGHRA and CDR2 YSYEKL. V was shortened by 0 bases and J by 10 bases, with 4 bases between the two germline ends.

This clonotype was seen more than once but under ten times. CDR3 region: CASSLKAYYEQYF. The CDR3 bases are TGTGCCAGCAGTTTAAAGGCCTACTACGAGCAGTACTTC. V and J are TRBV28 and TRBJ2-5; D not resolved. Near its end, the DNA agrees better with TRBJ2-7, so the J call may be wrong. CDR1 is MDHEN and CDR2 is SYDVKM in the germline V gene. The CDR3 sequence is 13 residues long.

There are a few counts of this clonotype. This rearrangement joins TRBV20-1 to TRBJ2-5; TRBD1 aligns across 8 bases. The germline gives CDR1 DFQATT, CDR2 SNEGSKA (reference sequence). The CDR3 is 15 residues long. The V and J ends lost 0 bases and 5 bases, in that order; junction bases with no gene match: 8. The CDR3, as DNA: TGCAGTGCTAGAGATTCCCGACAGGGGAGGGAGACCCAGTACTTC. This gives the protein CSARDSRQGRETQYF.

This clonotype was found a few times. The chain combines TRBV3-1 with TRBJ2-7; D is undetermined. V was shortened by 0 bases and J by 5 bases, with 5 bases between the two germline ends. The germline CDR1 and CDR2 sequences are LGHDT and YNNKEL (reference sequence). CDR3 length: 12 residues. The CDR3 spells CASSQDYHEQYF. The CDR3 DNA follows: TGTGCCAGCAGCCAAGATTACCACGAGCAGTACTTC.

This chain connects TRBV28 to TRBJ2-7; D not certain. Germline lookup yields CDR1 MDHEN and CDR2 SYDVKM. V was cut by 6 bases and J by 4 bases, with 10 bases left in between. This CDR3 is built from 12 residues. DNA of the CDR3: TGTGCCAGCAGAGTCCTCCCTTACGAGCAGTACTTC. This codes for CASRVLPYEQYF.

The V and J genes are TRBV7-9 and TRBJ1-1, with D tentatively TRBD1 (6 bases). In germline, CDR1 is SEHNR, CDR2 FQNEAQ (reference sequence). V was cut by 2 bases and J by 1 base, with 8 bases left in between. This CDR3 has 14 amino acids. In nucleotides, the CDR3 is TGTGCCAGCAGCTTAATGGGACAGAACACTGAAGCTTTCTTT. Amino acid sequence: CASSLMGQNTEAFF.

This clonotype has just a few counts. The rearrangement joins TRBV7-2 to TRBJ2-7; TRBD2 aligns across 9 bases. The ends lost 10 bases at V and 0 bases at J; junction bases unmatched: 7. This CDR3 region has 14 residues. Germline loops: CDR1 SGHTA, CDR2 FQGNSA. CDR3 coding DNA: TGTGCCACTACGGCTAGCGGGAACTCCTACGAGCAGTACTTC. It yields the protein CATTASGNSYEQYF.

J is TRBJ2-1 and V is TRBV4-2; D could derive from TRBD1 or TRBD2 (6 bases each). The CDR3 runs 15 residues. Germline V CDR1 and CDR2: LGHNA, YNFKEQ. V lost 1 base, J lost 5 bases, and 12 bases lay in between. This CDR3 is CASSQVWGANNEQFF. The CDR3, as DNA: TGTGCCAGCAGCCAAGTCTGGGGGGCTAACAATGAGCAGTTCTTC.

This clonotype was observed at least ten times. V is TRBV7-9 and J is TRBJ2-5; tentative D call: TRBD2 (6 bases). The ends were cut back, 2 bases at V and 5 bases at J, with 18 bases in the middle. CDR1 SEHNR and CDR2 FQNEAQ come from the germline V gene (reference sequence). CDR3 length: 16 amino acids. The CDR3 protein is CASSLTGGGVVETQYF. In DNA form, the CDR3 reads TGTGCCAGCAGCTTAACAGGCGGCGGGGTAGTGGAGACCCAGTACTTC.

This clonotype was seen only a few times. This chain links TRBV20-1 with TRBJ2-7; 9 nucleotides line up with TRBD1. J gave up 6 bases and V 2 bases, and 8 bases lay outside the gene matches. The CDR3 runs to 14 residues. Germline CDR1 is DFQATT and CDR2 is SNEGSKA (reference sequence). Written as DNA, the CDR3 is TGCAGTGCTAGACCACCACAGGGGGCGCCCGAGCAGTACTTC. Amino acid sequence: CSARPPQGAPEQYF.

This clonotype was seen only a few times. V usage is TRBV12-3 or TRBV12-4 and J usage is TRBJ2-5; 8 bases are shared with TRBD2. This CDR3 region has 16 residues. Losses at the gene ends were 0 bases for V and 11 bases for J; bases not matched to a gene: 14. CDR3 residues: CASSLALTSGATEQYF. The DNA for the CDR3 is TGTGCCAGCAGTTTAGCCCTCACTAGCGGTGCCACTGAGCAGTACTTC.

There are a few counts of this clonotype. This chain joins TRBV6-5 and TRBJ1-2; D gene ambiguous. The germline V gene encodes CDR1 MNHEY and CDR2 SVGAGI. V was pared by 2 bases and J by 7 bases, with 8 bases between. CDR3 length: 12 amino acids. The CDR3 protein is CASSYGQSGYTF. CDR3 in DNA: TGTGCCAGCAGTTACGGGCAGTCTGGCTACACCTTC.

DNA of the CDR3: TGCGCCAGCAGCCAAGACAGGGTTGGGTCCTACAATGAGCAGTTCTTC. Protein sequence: CASSQDRVGSYNEQFF. The chain employs TRBV4-3 and TRBJ2-1; D possibly corresponds to TRBD1 (5 bases). CDR3 length: 16 residues. Germline loops: CDR1 LGHNA, CDR2 YSLEER. Trimming took 0 bases from V and 1 from J, leaving 10 bases between them.

The chain carries TRBV2 and TRBJ2-4; D is possibly TRBD1 (7 bases). The CDR3 consists of 13 residues. Looked up from germline, CDR1 is SNHLY and CDR2 is FYNNEI. Trimming pared 5 bases from V and 8 bases from J, leaving 13 bases between. CDR3 bases: TGTGCCAGCAGTACAGGGGACTTTTACATTCAGTACTTC. It yields the protein CASSTGDFYIQYF.

This sequence joins TRBV6-5 and TRBJ1-5; D may be TRBD1 (6 bases). This CDR3 has 19 amino acids. CDR1 is MNHEY and CDR2 is SVGAGI in the germline V gene. Trimming took off 0 bases at V and 0 bases at J, with 18 bases between the two ends. The CDR3 DNA follows: TGTGCCAGCAGTTACTCGCGATGGGACACGTACGATAGCAATCAGCCCCAGCATTTT. Encoded protein: CASSYSRWDTYDSNQPQHF.

Only a few counts were recorded for this clonotype. The V gene is TRBV9, the J gene TRBJ2-3; D gene ambiguous. The CDR3 runs to 14 residues. Germline CDR1 reads SGDLS; CDR2 reads YYNGEE. V lost 0 bases, J lost 4 bases, and 9 bases lay in between. CDR3 amino acids: CASSVVTSSDTQYF. In nucleotides, the CDR3 is TGTGCCAGCAGCGTAGTGACTTCTTCAGATACGCAGTATTTT.